The present T cell receptor beta chain was sequenced within a study of blood T cell repertoires in COVID-19. On the study more broadly: From the United States, Italy and Spain came samples of acute and convalescent COVID-19. Sample material is recorded as cDNA or gDNA derived from T cells, B-cell-depleted T cells, or PBMCs.

Germline CDR1 is GTSNPN and CDR2 is SVGIG (reference sequence). V shed 5 bases, J shed 6 bases, and the junction held 8 bases outside the gene matches. This CDR3 has 14 residues. Original methodology: From reference gene primer amplification, estimates of nucleated cell counts were derived. Sequencing used immunoSEQ multiplex PCR; TCRdb keeps in-frame clones, though not all of them. V and J calls and clone size come straight from that table; D and trimming were deduced from the DNA. The sample lists approximately 290,000 clones; approximately 90% were seen once. The source is a woman aged 25 to 39 with COVID-19, enrolled during active disease. Sequencing was done on a sample of peripheral blood. The chain has TRBV30 and TRBJ1-5; 9 bases line up with TRBD1. The CDR3 loop is CAWAQGASGQPQHF. The CDR3 DNA sequence: TGTGCCTGGGCACAGGGGGCGAGCGGTCAGCCCCAGCATTTT.